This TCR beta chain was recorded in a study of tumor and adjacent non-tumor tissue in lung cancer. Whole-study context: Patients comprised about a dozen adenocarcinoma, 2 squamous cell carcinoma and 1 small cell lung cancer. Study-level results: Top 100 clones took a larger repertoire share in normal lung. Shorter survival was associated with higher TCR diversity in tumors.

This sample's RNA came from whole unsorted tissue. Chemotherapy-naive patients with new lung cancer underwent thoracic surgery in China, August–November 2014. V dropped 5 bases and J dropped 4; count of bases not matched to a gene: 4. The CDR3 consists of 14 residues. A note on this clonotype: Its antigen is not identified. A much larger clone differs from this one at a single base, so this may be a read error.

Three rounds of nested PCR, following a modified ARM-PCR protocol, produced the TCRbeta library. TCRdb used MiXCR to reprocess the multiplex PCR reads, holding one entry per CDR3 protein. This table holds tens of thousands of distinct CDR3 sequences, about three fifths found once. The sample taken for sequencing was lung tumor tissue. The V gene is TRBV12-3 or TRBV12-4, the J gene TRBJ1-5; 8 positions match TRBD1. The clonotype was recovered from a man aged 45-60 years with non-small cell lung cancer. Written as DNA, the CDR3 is TGTGCCAGCAGTCAGAGGGACAGGAATCAGCCCCAGCATTTT. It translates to CASSQRDRNQPQHF.